This T cell receptor beta chain was found in a study of T cell repertoires in cytomegalovirus infection. At the level of the study: Indications of both CMV infection and matching HLA type were provided by public TCR beta signatures. General study results and limits: HLA-C-restricted CMV clonotypes gave the most frequent clonotype in two of eight donors. Carriers of CMV plus the relevant HLA were identified by cumulative public TCR beta family frequency.

The V gene lost 3 bases and the J gene lost 8 bases, with 8 bases spanning the gap. Germline V gene data show CDR1 as SGHVT and CDR2 as SQSDAQ. There are 12 residues in the CDR3. TCRdb called the reads again in MiXCR, with one record for every CDR3 protein. Among some 150,000 distinct CDR3 sequences listed, about 6% were seen once. As for this clonotype: Its target is unknown.

The source material was PBMCs. The clonotype comes from a human donor in good health (CMV status not recorded). Some clones in this sample may be carry-over from other donors' samples. The genes are TRBV7-4 and TRBJ2-1, with D unresolved. The CDR3 sequence is CASSFGIYEQFF. CDR3 coding DNA: TGTGCCAGCAGCTTTGGGATTTATGAGCAGTTCTTC.